The 5 T cell receptor beta chains listed next were all sequenced from one sample in a study of T cell repertoires in cytomegalovirus infection. TCRdb analysed the reads with MiXCR anew, one entry per CDR3 protein. The data contain about 240,000 distinct CDR3 sequences, approximately 6.7% of them singletons. Material: PBMCs. Source of these receptors: a human donor in good health (CMV status not recorded). Some clones in this sample may be carry-over from other donors' samples.

This clonotype was counted many times. This chain joins TRBV28 and TRBJ2-5, with D possibly matching TRBD2 (6 bases). In germline, CDR1 is MDHEN, CDR2 SYDVKM. With 3 bases removed from V and 5 bases from J, the gap between germline ends came to 22 bases. The CDR3 totals 17 residues. In DNA, the CDR3 is TGTGCCAGCAGTTTTAAGTCTAAGTGGGGGGTCGTGGAGACCCAGTACTTC. Its protein is CASSFKSKWGVVETQYF.

This clonotype was found many times. This sequence joins TRBV7-2 and TRBJ1-5; 7 bases map to TRBD1. The germline CDR1 and CDR2 sequences are SGHTA and FQGNSA. V trimming: 5 bases; J trimming: 6 bases; junction bases outside the gene matches: 7. The CDR3 totals 14 residues. The CDR3 sequence: CASSPTGVGQPQHF. The CDR3 bases are TGTGCCAGCAGCCCCACAGGGGTGGGTCAGCCCCAGCATTTT.

This clonotype has a count of ten or more. The V call is TRBV5-1, the J call TRBJ1-1; weak D call: TRBD1 (6 bases). The V end was cut by 4 bases, the J end by 1 base, with 14 bases between. Germline CDR1 reads SGHRS; CDR2 reads YFSETQ. The CDR3 length is 15 residues. This chain's CDR3 is CASSTLTGSNTEAFF. The DNA of the CDR3 is TGCGCCAGCAGCACCTTGACAGGCTCGAACACTGAAGCTTTCTTT.

This clonotype was detected many times. The chain employs TRBV29-1 and TRBJ1-2; D is possibly TRBD1 (6 bases). V lost 2 bases and J 7 bases, leaving 14 bases between the germline ends. Germline assignment: CDR1 SQVTM and CDR2 ANQGSEA. The CDR3 sequence is 13 residues long. The CDR3 DNA is TGCAGCGTTGAACGCATACAGGGCAGTGGCTACACCTTC. This gives the protein CSVERIQGSGYTF.

At least ten counts were recorded for this clonotype. V and J are TRBV15 and TRBJ2-1; the D gene could be TRBD1 or TRBD2 (5 bases each). The germline V and J ends were trimmed by 3 bases and 4 bases, with 13 bases remaining between them. From germline, CDR1 is LNHNV and CDR2 YYDKDF (reference sequence). The CDR3 loop spans 15 amino acids. The CDR3 nucleotides read TGTGCCACCAGCAGCGATCGGGACGGTTACAATGAGCAGTTCTTC. Amino acids: CATSSDRDGYNEQFF.